The 19 T cell receptor beta chains below come from one sample, sequenced in a study of blood T cell repertoires in COVID-19. Using immunoSEQ multiplex PCR, the repertoire was profiled, and TCRdb retains in-frame clones only, with some absent. The sample holds about 130,000 clones; approximately 80% are singletons and the top ten take about an eighth. The sample taken for sequencing was peripheral blood. The receptors were sampled from a man aged 55 to 70 with acute or convalescent COVID-19.

The chain employs TRBV18 and TRBJ2-7; possible D gene TRBD2, 6 bases. The CDR3 is 15 residues long. V was trimmed by 1 base and J by 1 base, leaving 11 bases between them. Germline V gene data show CDR1 as KGHSH and CDR2 as LQKENI. The CDR3 DNA follows: TGTGCCAGCTCACCACAGAGGGAGGTATCCTACGAGCAGTACTTC. Residues: CASSPQREVSYEQYF.

This chain uses TRBV7-8 with TRBJ1-5; D gene ambiguous. V was clipped by 2 bases and J by 4 bases, with 6 bases between them. This CDR3 is built from 13 residues. CDR1 and CDR2 (germline): SGHVS, FQNEAQ. The CDR3 coding sequence is TGTGCCAGCAGCTTATCGGGTAATCAGCCCCAGCATTTT. Protein: CASSLSGNQPQHF. Looking up the rest from reference TRBV7-8 and TRBJ1-5 gives the full variable domain: GAGVSQSPRYKVAKRGQDVALRCDPISGHVSLFWYQQALGQGPEFLTYFQNEAQLDKSGLPSDRFFAERPEGSVSTLKIQRTQQEDSAVYLCASSLSGNQPQHFGDGTRLSIL.

This chain connects TRBV19 to TRBJ1-2, with 8 positions matching TRBD1. CDR1 is LNHDA, CDR2 SQIVND, per germline (reference sequence). V lost 2 bases, J lost 9 bases, and 11 bases stayed unmatched. The CDR3 spans 15 residues. The DNA for the CDR3 is TGTGCCAGTAGTATACAAAGGACAGGGATTGGTCGCTACACCTTC. This gives the protein CASSIQRTGIGRYTF.

V usage is TRBV24-1 and J usage is TRBJ1-4, with D possibly TRBD1 on 5 matching bases. The CDR3 extends over 15 amino acids. Trimming took 3 bases from V and 8 from J, leaving 15 bases between them. The germline V gene has CDR1 KGHDR and CDR2 SFDVKD. DNA of the CDR3: TGTGCCACCAGTGATCCGACAACGGGGGACGAAAAACTGTTTTTT. The encoded protein is CATSDPTTGDEKLFF.

The V gene is TRBV4-1, the J gene TRBJ1-1; 8 positions agree with TRBD1. CDR1 and CDR2 (germline): MGHRA, YSYEKL. J gave up 1 base and V 5 bases, and 9 bases lay outside the gene matches. This CDR3 contains 16 residues. The CDR3 bases are TGCGCCAGCAGCTACCTACAGGGGGGGACGAACACTGAAGCTTTCTTT. Its protein is CASSYLQGGTNTEAFF.

This chain connects TRBV10-3 to TRBJ2-7, with 7 nucleotides matching TRBD1. The CDR3 is made up of 14 amino acids. Germline assignment: CDR1 ENHRY and CDR2 SYGVKD. V dropped 6 bases and J dropped 1; count of bases not matched to a gene: 6. The CDR3 bases are TGTGCCATCAGCGATGGGACAGCTTCCTACGAGCAGTACTTC. Protein: CAISDGTASYEQYF.

The gene calls are TRBV19 and TRBJ2-5; the match to TRBD2 covers 8 bases. The ends lost 7 bases at V and 0 bases at J; junction bases unmatched: 4. Germline values: CDR1 LNHDA, CDR2 SQIVND (reference sequence). CDR3 length: 14 amino acids. Written as DNA, the CDR3 is TGTGCCAGTACAACTAGCGGTAACCAAGAGACCCAGTACTTC. Its protein is CASTTSGNQETQYF. Variable domain in full (rest from reference TRBV19 and TRBJ2-5): DGGITQSPKYLFRKEGQNVTLSCEQNLNHDAMYWYRQDPGQGLRLIYYSQIVNDFQKGDIAEGYSVSREKKESFPLTVTSAQKNPTAFYLCASTTSGNQETQYFGPGTRLLVL.

The chain combines TRBV5-6 with TRBJ2-7; D perhaps matches TRBD1 (5 bases). V lost 4 bases and J 7 bases, leaving 12 bases between the germline ends. The CDR3 length is 12 residues. Germline CDR1 and CDR2: SGHDT and YYEEEE. CDR3: CASSARKGEQYF. The CDR3 DNA follows: TGTGCCAGCAGCGCACGTAAGGGGGAGCAGTACTTC.

This sequence joins TRBV27 and TRBJ2-7, with 9 bases fitting TRBD1. The CDR3 loop spans 12 amino acids. V lost 8 bases and J lost 8; bases outside the gene matches: 7. Germline CDR1 and CDR2: MNHEY and SMNVEV (reference sequence). The CDR3 protein is CASGGQGLKQYF. CDR3 bases: TGTGCCAGCGGCGGACAGGGGCTCAAGCAGTACTTC.

V is TRBV11-2 and J is TRBJ2-5, with 8 positions matching TRBD2. V lost 5 bases and J lost 4; bases outside the gene matches: 6. The germline V gene has CDR1 SGHAT and CDR2 FQNNGV. The CDR3 consists of 14 residues. CDR3 protein: CASSAGTRVETQYF. DNA of the CDR3: TGTGCCAGCAGCGCAGGGACTAGGGTAGAGACCCAGTACTTC.

The V call is TRBV6-5, the J call TRBJ2-7; 8 bases match TRBD1. The CDR3 runs 15 residues. The trim removed 7 bases at V and 1 base at J, leaving 9 bases unmatched. The germline gives CDR1 MNHEY, CDR2 SVGAGI. The CDR3 DNA follows: TGTGCCAGCACCGCCCTTGACAGGGGTTCCTACGAGCAGTACTTC. Residues: CASTALDRGSYEQYF.

J is TRBJ1-2 and V is TRBV2; 7 bases are a match to TRBD1. Germline V lookup: CDR1 SNHLY, CDR2 FYNNEI. V dropped 6 bases and J dropped 4; count of bases not matched to a gene: 8. This CDR3 is built from 14 residues. CDR3 loop: CASRMEGGFYGYTF. The CDR3 nucleotides are TGTGCCAGCAGAATGGAAGGGGGCTTCTATGGCTACACCTTC.

The V and J genes are TRBV5-1 and TRBJ1-2; D remains ambiguous. The germline CDR1 and CDR2 sequences are SGHRS and YFSETQ. Trimming took 2 bases from V and 4 from J, leaving 9 bases between them. The CDR3 sequence is 13 residues long. The chain's CDR3 is CASSLTPSYGYTF. The DNA of the CDR3 is TGCGCCAGCAGCTTAACCCCCAGCTATGGCTACACCTTC.

The V and J genes are TRBV29-1 and TRBJ1-5; no clear D gene. With 8 bases removed from V and 11 bases from J, the gap between germline ends came to 10 bases. This CDR3 has 9 amino acids. Germline loops: CDR1 SQVTM, CDR2 ANQGSEA. Here the CDR3 reads CSPRGAQHF. DNA for the CDR3: TGCAGCCCTCGCGGTGCCCAGCATTTT.

The chain is built from TRBV30 and TRBJ2-7; D is possibly TRBD2 (6 bases). The CDR3 extends over 14 amino acids. The ends were cut back, 0 bases at V and 7 bases at J, with 16 bases in the middle. CDR1 GTSNPN and CDR2 SVGIG come from the germline V gene (reference sequence). The CDR3 region has the DNA TGTGCCTGGAGTGTTGGCCAGGGACTTTGGGAGCAGTACTTC. It encodes CAWSVGQGLWEQYF.

The rearrangement joins TRBV6-5 to TRBJ2-7, with 9 positions matching TRBD2. J was trimmed by 3 bases and V by 6 bases; bases with no gene match: 6. From germline, CDR1 is MNHEY and CDR2 SVGAGI. The CDR3 is made up of 14 amino acids. CDR3 in DNA: TGTGCCAGCAGATTAGCGGGAGTGAACTACGAGCAGTACTTC. This gives the protein CASRLAGVNYEQYF.

This clone appeared a single time. The chain uses TRBV6-5 and TRBJ2-1, with 7 nucleotides matching TRBD2. J was trimmed by 9 bases and V by 6 bases; bases with no gene match: 11. The CDR3 consists of 14 residues. Germline V gene lookup returns CDR1 MNHEY and CDR2 SVGAGI. This CDR3 is CASRVEGLSTEQFF. Written as DNA, the CDR3 is TGTGCCAGCAGGGTCGAGGGACTAAGTACTGAGCAGTTCTTC.

This clone was counted between two and nine times. V and J are TRBV7-9 and TRBJ2-1; D gene uncertain. Germline V gene data show CDR1 as SEHNR and CDR2 as FQNEAQ (reference sequence). The V end lost 0 bases, the J end lost 6 bases, and 6 bases lay between the germline ends. The CDR3 is 13 residues long. The CDR3 DNA is TGTGCCAGCAGCTTAGCGCTATCCAATGAGCAGTTCTTC. This codes for CASSLALSNEQFF.

This chain uses TRBV5-1 with TRBJ2-6; D remains unclear. Germline V gives CDR1 SGHRS, CDR2 YFSETQ. The CDR3 extends over 18 amino acids. The V and J ends lost 2 bases and 4 bases respectively, with 19 bases between them. CDR3 residues: CASSLWSHPEAGANVLTF. CDR3 in DNA: TGCGCCAGCAGCTTATGGAGCCACCCAGAGGCCGGGGCCAACGTCCTGACTTTC.